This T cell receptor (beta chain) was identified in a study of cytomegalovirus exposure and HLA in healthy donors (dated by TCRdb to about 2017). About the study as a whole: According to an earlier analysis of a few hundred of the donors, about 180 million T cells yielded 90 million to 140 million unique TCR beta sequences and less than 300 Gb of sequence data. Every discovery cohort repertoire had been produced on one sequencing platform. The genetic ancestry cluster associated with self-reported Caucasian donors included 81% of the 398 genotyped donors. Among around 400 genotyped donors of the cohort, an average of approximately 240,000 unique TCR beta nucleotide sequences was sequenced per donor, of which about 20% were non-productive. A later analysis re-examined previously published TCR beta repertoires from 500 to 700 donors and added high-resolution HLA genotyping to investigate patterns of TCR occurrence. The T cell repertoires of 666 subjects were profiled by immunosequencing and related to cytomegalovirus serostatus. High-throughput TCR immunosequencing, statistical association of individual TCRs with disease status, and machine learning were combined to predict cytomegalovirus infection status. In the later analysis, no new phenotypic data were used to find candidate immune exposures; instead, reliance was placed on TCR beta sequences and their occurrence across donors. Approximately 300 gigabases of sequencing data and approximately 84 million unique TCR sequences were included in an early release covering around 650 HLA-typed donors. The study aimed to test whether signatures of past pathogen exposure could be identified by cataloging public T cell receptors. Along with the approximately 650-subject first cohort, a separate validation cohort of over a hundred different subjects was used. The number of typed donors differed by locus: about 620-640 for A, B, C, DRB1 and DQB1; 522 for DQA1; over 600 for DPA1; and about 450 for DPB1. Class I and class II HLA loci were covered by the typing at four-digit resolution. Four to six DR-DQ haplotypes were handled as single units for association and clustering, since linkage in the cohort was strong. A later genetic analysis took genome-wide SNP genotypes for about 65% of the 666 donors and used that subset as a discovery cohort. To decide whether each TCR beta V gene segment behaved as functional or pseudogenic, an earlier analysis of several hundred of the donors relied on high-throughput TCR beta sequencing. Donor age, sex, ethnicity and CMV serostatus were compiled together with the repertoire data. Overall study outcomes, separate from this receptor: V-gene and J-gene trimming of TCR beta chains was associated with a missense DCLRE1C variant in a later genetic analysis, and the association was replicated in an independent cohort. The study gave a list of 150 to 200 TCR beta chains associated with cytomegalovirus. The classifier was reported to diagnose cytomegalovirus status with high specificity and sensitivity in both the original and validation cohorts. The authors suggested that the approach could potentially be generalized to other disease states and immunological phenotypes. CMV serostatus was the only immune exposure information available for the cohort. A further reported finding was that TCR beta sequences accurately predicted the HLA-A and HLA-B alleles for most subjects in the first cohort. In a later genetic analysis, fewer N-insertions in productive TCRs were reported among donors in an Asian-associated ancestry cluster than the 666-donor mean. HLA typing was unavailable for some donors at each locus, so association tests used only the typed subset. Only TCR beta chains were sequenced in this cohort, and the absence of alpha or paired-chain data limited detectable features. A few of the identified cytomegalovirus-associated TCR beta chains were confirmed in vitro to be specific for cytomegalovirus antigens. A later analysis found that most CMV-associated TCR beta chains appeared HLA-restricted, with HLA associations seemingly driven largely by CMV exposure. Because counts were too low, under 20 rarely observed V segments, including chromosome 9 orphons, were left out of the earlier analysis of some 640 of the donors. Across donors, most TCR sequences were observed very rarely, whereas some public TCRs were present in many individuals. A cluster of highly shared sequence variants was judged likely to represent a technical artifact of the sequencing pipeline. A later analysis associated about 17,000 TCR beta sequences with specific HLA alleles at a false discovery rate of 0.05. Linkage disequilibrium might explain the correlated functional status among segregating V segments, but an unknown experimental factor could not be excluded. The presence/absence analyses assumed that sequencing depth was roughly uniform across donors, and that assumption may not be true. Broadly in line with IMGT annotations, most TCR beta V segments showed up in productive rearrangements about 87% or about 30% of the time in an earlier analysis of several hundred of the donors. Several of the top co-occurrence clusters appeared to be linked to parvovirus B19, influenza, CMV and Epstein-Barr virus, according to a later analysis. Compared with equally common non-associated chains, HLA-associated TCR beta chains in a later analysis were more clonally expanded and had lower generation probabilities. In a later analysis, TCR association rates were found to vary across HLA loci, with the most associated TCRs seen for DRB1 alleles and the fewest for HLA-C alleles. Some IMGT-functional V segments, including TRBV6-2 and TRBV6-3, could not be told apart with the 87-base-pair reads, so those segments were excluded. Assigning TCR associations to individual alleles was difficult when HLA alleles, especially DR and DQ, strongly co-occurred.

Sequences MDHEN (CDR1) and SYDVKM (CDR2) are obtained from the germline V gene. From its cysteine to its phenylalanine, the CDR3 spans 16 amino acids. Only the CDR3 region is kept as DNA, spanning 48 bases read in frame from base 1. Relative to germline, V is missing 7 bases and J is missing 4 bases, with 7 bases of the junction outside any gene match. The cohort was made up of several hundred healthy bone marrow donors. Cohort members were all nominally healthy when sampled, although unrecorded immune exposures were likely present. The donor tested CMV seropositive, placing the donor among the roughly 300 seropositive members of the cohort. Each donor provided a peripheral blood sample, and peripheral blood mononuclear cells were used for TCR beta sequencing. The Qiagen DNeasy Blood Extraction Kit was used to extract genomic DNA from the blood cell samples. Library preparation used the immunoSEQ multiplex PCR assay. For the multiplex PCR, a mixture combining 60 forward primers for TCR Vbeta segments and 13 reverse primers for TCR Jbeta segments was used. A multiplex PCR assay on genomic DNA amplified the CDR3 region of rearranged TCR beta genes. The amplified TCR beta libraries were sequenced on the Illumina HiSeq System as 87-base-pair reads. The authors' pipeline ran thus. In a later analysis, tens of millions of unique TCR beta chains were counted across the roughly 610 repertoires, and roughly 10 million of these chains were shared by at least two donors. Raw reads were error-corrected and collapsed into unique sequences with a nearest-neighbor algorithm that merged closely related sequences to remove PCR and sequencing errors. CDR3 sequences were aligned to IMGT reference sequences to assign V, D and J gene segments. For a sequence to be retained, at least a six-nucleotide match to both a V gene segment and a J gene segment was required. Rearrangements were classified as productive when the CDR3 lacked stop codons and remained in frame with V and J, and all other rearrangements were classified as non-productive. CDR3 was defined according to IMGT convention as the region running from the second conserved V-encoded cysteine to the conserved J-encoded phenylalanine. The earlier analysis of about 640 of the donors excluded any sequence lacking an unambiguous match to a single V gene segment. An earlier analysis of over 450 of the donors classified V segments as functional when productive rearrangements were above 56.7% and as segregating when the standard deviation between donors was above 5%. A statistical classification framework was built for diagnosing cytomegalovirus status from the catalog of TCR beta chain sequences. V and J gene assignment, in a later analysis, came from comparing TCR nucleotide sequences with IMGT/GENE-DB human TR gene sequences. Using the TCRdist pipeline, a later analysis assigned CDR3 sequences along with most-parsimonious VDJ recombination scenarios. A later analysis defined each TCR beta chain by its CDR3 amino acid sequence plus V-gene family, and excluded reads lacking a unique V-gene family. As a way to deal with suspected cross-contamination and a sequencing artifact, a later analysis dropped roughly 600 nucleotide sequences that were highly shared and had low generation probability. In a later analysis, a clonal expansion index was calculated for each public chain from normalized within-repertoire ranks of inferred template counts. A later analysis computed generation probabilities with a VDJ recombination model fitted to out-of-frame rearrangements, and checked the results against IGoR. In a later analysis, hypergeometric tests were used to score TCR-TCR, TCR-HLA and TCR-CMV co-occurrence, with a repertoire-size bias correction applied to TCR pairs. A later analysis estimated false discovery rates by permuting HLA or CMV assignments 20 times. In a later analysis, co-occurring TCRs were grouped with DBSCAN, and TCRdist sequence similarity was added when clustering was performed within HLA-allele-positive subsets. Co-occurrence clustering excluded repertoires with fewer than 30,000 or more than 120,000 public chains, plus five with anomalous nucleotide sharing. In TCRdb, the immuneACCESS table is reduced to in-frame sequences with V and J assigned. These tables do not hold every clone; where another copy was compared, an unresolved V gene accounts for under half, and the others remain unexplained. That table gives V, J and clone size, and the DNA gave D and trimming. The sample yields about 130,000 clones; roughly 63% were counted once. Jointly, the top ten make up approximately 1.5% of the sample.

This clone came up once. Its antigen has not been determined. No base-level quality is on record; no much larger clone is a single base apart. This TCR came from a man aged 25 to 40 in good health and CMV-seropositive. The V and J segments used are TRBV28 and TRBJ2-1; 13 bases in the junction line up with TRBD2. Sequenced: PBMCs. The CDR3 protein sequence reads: CASKGGTSGNYNEQFF. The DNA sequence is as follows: TGTGCCAGCAAAGGGGGGACTAGCGGGAATTACAATGAGCAGTTCTTC.